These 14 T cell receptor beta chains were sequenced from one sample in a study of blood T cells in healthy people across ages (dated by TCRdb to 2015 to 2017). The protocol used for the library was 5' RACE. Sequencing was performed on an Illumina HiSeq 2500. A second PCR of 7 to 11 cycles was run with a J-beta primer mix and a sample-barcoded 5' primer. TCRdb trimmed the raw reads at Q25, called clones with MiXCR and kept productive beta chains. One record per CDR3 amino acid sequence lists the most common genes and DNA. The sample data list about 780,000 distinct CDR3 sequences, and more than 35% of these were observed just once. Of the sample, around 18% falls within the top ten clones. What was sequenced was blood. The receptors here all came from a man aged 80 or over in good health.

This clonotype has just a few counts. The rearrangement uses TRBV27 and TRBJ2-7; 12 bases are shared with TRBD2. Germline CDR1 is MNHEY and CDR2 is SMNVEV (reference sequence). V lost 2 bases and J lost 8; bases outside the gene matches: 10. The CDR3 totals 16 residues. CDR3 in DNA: TGTGCCAGCAGTTTACTAGCGGGAGGGCCCGAGAGGAAGCAGTACTTC. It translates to CASSLLAGGPERKQYF.

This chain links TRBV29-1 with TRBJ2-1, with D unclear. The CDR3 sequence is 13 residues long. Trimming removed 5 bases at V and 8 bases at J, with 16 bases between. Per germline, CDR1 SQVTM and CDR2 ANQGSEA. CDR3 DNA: TGCAGCGTTCCGGTATTGTTAAGGGATGAGCAGTTCTTC. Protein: CSVPVLLRDEQFF.

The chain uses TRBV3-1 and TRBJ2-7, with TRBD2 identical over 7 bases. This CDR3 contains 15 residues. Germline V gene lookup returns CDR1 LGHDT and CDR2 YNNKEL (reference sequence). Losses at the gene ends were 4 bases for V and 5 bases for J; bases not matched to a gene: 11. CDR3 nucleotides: TGTGCCAGCAGCCGGCTGGGGGGGTCGATGAACGAGCAGTACTTC. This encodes CASSRLGGSMNEQYF.

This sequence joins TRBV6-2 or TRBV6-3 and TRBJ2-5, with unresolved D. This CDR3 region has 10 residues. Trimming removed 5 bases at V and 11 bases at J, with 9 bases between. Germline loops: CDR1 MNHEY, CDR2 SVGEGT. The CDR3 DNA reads TGTGCCAGCAGTAATAGTGAGCAGTACTTC. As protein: CASSNSEQYF.

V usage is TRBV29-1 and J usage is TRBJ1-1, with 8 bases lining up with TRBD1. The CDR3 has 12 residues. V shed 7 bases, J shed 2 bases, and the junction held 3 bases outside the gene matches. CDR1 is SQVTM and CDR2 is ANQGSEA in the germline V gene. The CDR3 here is CSGTGINTEAFF. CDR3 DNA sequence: TGCAGCGGGACAGGGATTAACACTGAAGCTTTCTTT.

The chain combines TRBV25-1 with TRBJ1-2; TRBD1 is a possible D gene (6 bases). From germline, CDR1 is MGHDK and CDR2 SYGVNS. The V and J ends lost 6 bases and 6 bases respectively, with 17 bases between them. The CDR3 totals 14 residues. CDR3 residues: CASSPPQGIHGYTF. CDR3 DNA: TGTGCCAGCAGCCCTCCACAGGGAATCCATGGCTACACCTTC.

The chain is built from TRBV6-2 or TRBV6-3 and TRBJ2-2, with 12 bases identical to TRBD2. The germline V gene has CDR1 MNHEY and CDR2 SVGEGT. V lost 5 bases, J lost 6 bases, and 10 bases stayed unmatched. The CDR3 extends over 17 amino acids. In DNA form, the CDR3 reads TGTGCCAGCAGTCGAAGGACTAGCGGGAAACTCGCCGGGGAGCTGTTTTTT. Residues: CASSRRTSGKLAGELFF.

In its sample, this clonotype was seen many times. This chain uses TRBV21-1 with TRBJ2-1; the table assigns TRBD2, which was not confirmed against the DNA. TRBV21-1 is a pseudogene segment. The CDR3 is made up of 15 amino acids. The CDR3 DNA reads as TGTGCCAGCAGCCCCGAGCGGGAAAGCTACAATGAGCAGTTCTTC. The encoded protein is CASSPERESYNEQFF.

The CDR3 DNA sequence: TGTGCCAGCAGTGAAAGCCAGGGCTATGAGCAGTTCTTC. The encoded protein is CASSESQGYEQFF. V and J are TRBV2 and TRBJ2-1; possibly TRBD1 for D (5 bases). Germline CDR1 SNHLY, CDR2 FYNNEI. The CDR3 extends over 13 amino acids. V lost 2 bases and J lost 8, with 10 bases in between.

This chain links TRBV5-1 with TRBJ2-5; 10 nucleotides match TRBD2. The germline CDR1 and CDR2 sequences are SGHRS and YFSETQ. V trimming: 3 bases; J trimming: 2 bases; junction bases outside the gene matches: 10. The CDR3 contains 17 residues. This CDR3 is CASSSGELAGHQETQYF. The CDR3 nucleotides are TGCGCCAGCAGCTCCGGAGAACTAGCGGGACATCAAGAGACCCAGTACTTC.

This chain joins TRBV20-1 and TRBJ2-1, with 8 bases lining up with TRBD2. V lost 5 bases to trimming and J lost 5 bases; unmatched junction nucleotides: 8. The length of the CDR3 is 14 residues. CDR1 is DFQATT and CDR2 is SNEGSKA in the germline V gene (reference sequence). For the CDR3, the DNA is TGCAGTGCTCTCTCTGCGGGAGGCGACAATGAGCAGTTCTTC. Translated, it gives CSALSAGGDNEQFF.

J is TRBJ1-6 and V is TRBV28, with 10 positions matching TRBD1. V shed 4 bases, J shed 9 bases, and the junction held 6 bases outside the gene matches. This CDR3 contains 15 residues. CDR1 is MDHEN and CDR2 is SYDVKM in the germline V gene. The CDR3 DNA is TGTGCCAGCAGTTCGGGACAGGGGATGTTTTCACCCCTCCACTTT. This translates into CASSSGQGMFSPLHF.

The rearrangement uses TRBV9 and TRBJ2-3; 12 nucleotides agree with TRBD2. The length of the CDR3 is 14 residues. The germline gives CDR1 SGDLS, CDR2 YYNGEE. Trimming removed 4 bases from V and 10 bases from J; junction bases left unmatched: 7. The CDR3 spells CASSSLAGGDAQYF. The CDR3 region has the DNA TGTGCCAGCAGCTCGCTAGCGGGGGGGGATGCGCAGTATTTT.

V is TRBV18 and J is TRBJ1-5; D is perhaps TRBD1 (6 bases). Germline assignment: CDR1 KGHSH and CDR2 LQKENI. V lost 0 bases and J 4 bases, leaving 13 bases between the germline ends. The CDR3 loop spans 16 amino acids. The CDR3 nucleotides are TGTGCCAGCTCACCACCGACAGGAGGAACAAATCAGCCCCAGCATTTT. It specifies CASSPPTGGTNQPQHF.